This T cell receptor (beta chain) stems from a study of CD8 T cells in ankylosing spondylitis (dated by TCRdb to the late 2010s). With regard to the full study: To find TCR variants linked to disease, the study profiled T cell receptor beta repertoires in ankylosing spondylitis patients and healthy donors. In total, the full study cohort was made up of roughly 110 healthy donors and about two dozen ankylosing spondylitis patients. Samples of peripheral blood were taken, and for ankylosing spondylitis patients, synovial fluid was collected as well.

What the work shows at the level of the full study, not this receptor alone: A TCR beta motif of fewer than 10 highly homologous amino acid variants appeared characteristic of blood from ankylosing spondylitis patients. The disease-linked clones were reported as significantly enriched in matched synovial fluid samples from ankylosing spondylitis patients. Some motif variants were previously reported in synovial fluid and blood of reactive arthritis patients, suggesting common disease-initiation mechanisms. The disease-linked clones had a CD8+ phenotype and were found at relatively low frequencies in peripheral blood.

CDR1 and CDR2 (SQVTM, ANQGSEA) derive from the germline V gene. The germline V end is reduced by 0 bases and the J end by 4 bases; junction bases left unmatched: 8. The CDR3 goes from the cysteine to the phenylalanine over 15 residues. CDR3 DNA only is kept here, 45 bases in frame from base 1. TCRdb lists the instrument as Illumina HiSeq 2500. TCR beta libraries were prepared by quantitative 5'-RACE with molecular barcodes. The paper's data handling went like this. A new computational method, built on a probabilistic model of VDJ rearrangement, was used to identify disease-linked TCR variants. Starting from the raw public reads, TCRdb applied fastp trimming at Q25, assembled clones with MiXCR and retained in-frame beta chains. Every distinct CDR3 protein forms one entry, paired with its most common genes and DNA. It is TCRdb's table, rather than the study itself, that gives the V and J calls and clone size. In this sample the table shows tens of thousands of distinct CDR3 sequences, roughly 5% of which occur a single time. The ten largest clones take up about 2.2% of the sample.

This clonotype was recorded many times. Its antigen target is currently unknown. Base-call qualities are not available, and no considerably larger clone is one nucleotide away. The TCR originated in a male donor with ankylosing spondylitis or in good health (not recorded which). The V gene is TRBV29-1 and the J gene is TRBJ1-1, and 7 junctional nucleotides match TRBD1. Sequencing used blood, either unsorted or a sorted T cell fraction (not recorded which). CDR3 reads: CSVEDREGAGTEAFF. In nucleotide form, the sequence is TGCAGCGTTGAAGATCGGGAGGGGGCTGGCACTGAAGCTTTCTTT. When the CDR3 is completed using the reference TRBV29-1 and TRBJ1-1 genes on either side, the full variable domain is SAVISQKPSRDICQRGTSLTIQCQVDSQVTMMFWYRQQPGQSLTLIATANQGSEATYESGFVIDKFPISRPNLTFSTLTVSNMSPEDSSIYLCSVEDREGAGTEAFFGQGTRLTVV.